What follows are 7 T cell receptor beta chains derived from one specimen sequenced in a study of blood T cell repertoires in COVID-19. Sequencing was performed with immunoSEQ multiplex PCR; in TCRdb, only in-frame clones are kept and a portion is missing. In the table there are 98,000 or so clones, around 83% of which are singletons. Sequencing was done on a sample of peripheral blood. These receptor sequences come from a woman aged 55-69 years in a cohort sampled during active or convalescent COVID-19.

V gene TRBV28 combines with J gene TRBJ1-4; 7 bases agree with TRBD1. The trim removed 3 bases at V and 7 bases at J, leaving 5 bases unmatched. CDR3 length: 14 residues. The germline V gene encodes CDR1 MDHEN and CDR2 SYDVKM. DNA for the CDR3: TGTGCCAGCAGTTTCAGACAGGGTTTTGAAAAACTGTTTTTT. Its protein product is CASSFRQGFEKLFF.

The genes are TRBV18 and TRBJ2-2, with TRBD2 matching 11 bases. The germline CDR1 and CDR2 sequences are KGHSH and LQKENI. V shed 4 bases and J 2 bases; nucleotides not matched to a gene: 3. There are 16 residues in the CDR3. CDR3 loop: CASSLLAGANTGELFF. The CDR3 nucleotides read TGTGCCAGCTCACTACTAGCGGGAGCCAACACCGGGGAGCTGTTTTTT.

The chain combines TRBV2 with TRBJ1-5; possible D gene TRBD1, 5 bases. V lost 4 bases, J lost 6 bases, and 13 bases lay in between. The CDR3 loop spans 14 amino acids. The germline V gene encodes CDR1 SNHLY and CDR2 FYNNEI. CDR3: CASSALRRGQPQHF. CDR3 coding DNA: TGTGCCAGCAGTGCCCTCAGAAGGGGTCAGCCCCAGCATTTT.

The chain is built from TRBV5-6 and TRBJ1-1; the match to TRBD1 covers 7 bases. The CDR3 length is 16 residues. Germline assignment: CDR1 SGHDT and CDR2 YYEEEE. V gave up 0 bases and J gave up 5 bases; unmatched junction bases: 10. The chain's CDR3 is CASSLAYQGVGTEAFF. The CDR3 DNA sequence: TGTGCCAGCAGCTTGGCATACCAGGGGGTGGGGACTGAAGCTTTCTTT.

This clone was counted once. The rearrangement joins TRBV15 to TRBJ2-3; 12 bases are shared with TRBD2. Per germline, CDR1 LNHNV and CDR2 YYDKDF (reference sequence). Trimming at V came to 4 bases and at J to 1 base, leaving 3 bases not matched to a gene. This CDR3 is built from 16 residues. CDR3 residues: CATSTGLAGRTDTQYF. The CDR3, as DNA: TGTGCCACCAGCACCGGACTAGCGGGGCGCACAGATACGCAGTATTTT.

The chain joins TRBV27 to TRBJ1-3, with 7 positions matching TRBD1. CDR3 length: 15 residues. The ends lost 5 bases at V and 0 bases at J; junction bases unmatched: 4. The germline V gene has CDR1 MNHEY and CDR2 SMNVEV (reference sequence). In nucleotides, the CDR3 is TGTGCCAGCAGTCAGGACAGGCGCTCTGGAAACACCATATATTTT. It codes for CASSQDRRSGNTIYF.

The V call is TRBV19, the J call TRBJ1-4; D perhaps matches TRBD1 (6 bases). Trimming removed 6 bases at V and 8 bases at J, with 13 bases between. CDR3 size: 13 residues. The V gene's germline CDR1 is LNHDA and CDR2 SQIVND (reference sequence). The CDR3 sequence: CASRKGVREKLFF. For the CDR3, the DNA is TGTGCCAGTAGAAAGGGGGTGAGGGAAAAACTGTTTTTT.